The 14 T cell receptor beta chains below come from one sample, sequenced in a study of blood T cell repertoires in COVID-19. TCRdb's copy holds only in-frame clones and misses some; the assay was immunoSEQ multiplex PCR. The sample includes about 270,000 clones, 85% to 90% seen only once; the top ten take about 4%. The sequenced material came from PBMCs or T cells enriched from blood (not recorded which). The source of these receptors is a woman aged 25 to 39 with acute COVID-19.

The rearrangement uses TRBV7-6 and TRBJ2-3, with 7 bases identical to TRBD2. In germline, CDR1 is SGHVS, CDR2 FNYEAQ. This CDR3 region has 16 residues. The ends lost 1 base at V and 0 bases at J; junction bases unmatched: 4. The CDR3 loop is CASSLGRGTSTDTQYF. In DNA, the CDR3 is TGTGCCAGCAGCTTAGGGCGGGGGACTAGCACAGATACGCAGTATTTT.

The rearrangement links TRBV24-1 to TRBJ1-2, with 8 bases aligning to TRBD1. CDR3 length: 15 amino acids. Trimming removed 4 bases from V and 2 bases from J; junction bases left unmatched: 5. Germline loops: CDR1 KGHDR, CDR2 SFDVKD. The CDR3 loop is CATSERTGKNYGYTF. As DNA, the CDR3 is TGTGCCACCAGTGAACGGACAGGGAAGAACTATGGCTACACCTTC.

V and J are TRBV7-9 and TRBJ1-2, with no clear D. Germline V lookup: CDR1 SEHNR, CDR2 FQNEAQ (reference sequence). This CDR3 is 13 amino acids long. With 3 bases removed from V and 8 bases from J, the gap between germline ends came to 13 bases. CDR3: CASSFFRGSGYTF. The CDR3 bases are TGTGCCAGCAGCTTCTTTCGGGGATCGGGCTACACCTTC. Based on the CDR3 plus reference TRBV7-9 and TRBJ1-2, the full variable domain is DTGVSQNPRHKITKRGQNVTFRCDPISEHNRLYWYRQTLGQGPEFLTYFQNEAQLEKSRLLSDRFSAERPKGSFSTLEIQRTEQGDSAMYLCASSFFRGSGYTFGSGTRLTVV.

This clone turned up a few times. The chain couples TRBV11-2 to TRBJ2-7, with a tentative D call TRBD2 (6 bases). Germline V gene sequence: CDR1 SGHAT, CDR2 FQNNGV. The CDR3 is 14 amino acids. The V end was cut by 7 bases, the J end by 0 bases, with 13 bases between. This CDR3 reads CASNTAGNSYEQYF. CDR3 sequence (DNA): TGTGCCAGCAACACCGCGGGGAACTCCTACGAGCAGTACTTC.

The V and J genes are TRBV28 and TRBJ1-5; a possible D gene is TRBD1 (5 bases). Germline V CDR1 and CDR2: MDHEN, SYDVKM. This CDR3 is 14 amino acids long. Trimming removed 6 bases from V and 6 bases from J, with 15 bases in between. The CDR3 DNA is TGTGCCAGCAGATTTCAGGGTTTGGGTCAGCCCCAGCATTTT. It codes for CASRFQGLGQPQHF. The whole variable domain, remainder taken from reference TRBV28 and TRBJ1-5, is DVKVTQSSRYLVKRTGEKVFLECVQDMDHENMFWYRQDPGLGLRLIYFSYDVKMKEKGDIPEGYSVSREKKERFSLILESASTNQTSMYLCASRFQGLGQPQHFGDGTRLSIL.

The rearrangement links TRBV4-3 to TRBJ1-4, with D hard to call. CDR1 and CDR2 from the germline V gene are LGHNA and YSLEER. V lost 5 bases and J 7 bases, leaving 14 bases between the germline ends. The CDR3 is 14 residues long. CDR3 sequence: CASSSGRGSEKLFF. The DNA of the CDR3 is TGCGCCAGCAGCTCCGGACGAGGGAGTGAAAAACTGTTTTTT.

The chain couples TRBV4-1 to TRBJ2-7; possible D gene TRBD1, 6 bases. V was shortened by 1 base and J by 0 bases, with 10 bases between the two germline ends. Germline V gives CDR1 MGHRA, CDR2 YSYEKL. The CDR3 is made up of 15 amino acids. This chain's CDR3 is CASSQGRDTSYEQYF. CDR3 bases: TGCGCCAGCAGCCAAGGCCGGGACACCTCCTACGAGCAGTACTTC.

The CDR3 region is CATSDREGTDTQYF. The CDR3 DNA reads TGTGCCACCAGTGACAGGGAGGGCACAGATACGCAGTATTTT. The V call is TRBV24-1, the J call TRBJ2-3, with D tentatively TRBD2 (6 bases). Germline CDR1 is KGHDR and CDR2 is SFDVKD. V lost 4 bases to trimming and J lost 1 base, with 8 bases between them. This CDR3 has 14 amino acids.

This clone was recorded once. The CDR3, as DNA: TGTGCCACCAGTGACCGGGGGGCAGGAAAGTTCACCGGGGAGCTGTTTTTT. This encodes CATSDRGAGKFTGELFF. V gene TRBV24-1 combines with J gene TRBJ2-2; D might be TRBD2 (7 bases). CDR3 size: 17 residues. V was pared by 4 bases and J by 4 bases, with 18 bases between. From germline, CDR1 is KGHDR and CDR2 SFDVKD.

V and J are TRBV13 and TRBJ2-2; 11 bases agree with TRBD1. J lost 2 bases, V lost 2 bases, and 4 bases had no gene match. The germline CDR1 and CDR2 sequences are PRHDT and FYEKMQ (reference sequence). The CDR3 runs to 17 residues. DNA of the CDR3: TGTGCCAGCAGCTTATCGGACAGGGGGCTTAACACCGGGGAGCTGTTTTTT. This gives the protein CASSLSDRGLNTGELFF.

The chain is built from TRBV29-1 and TRBJ1-4; 7 positions match TRBD1. Germline CDR1 reads SQVTM; CDR2 reads ANQGSEA. With V trimmed by 2 bases and J by 7 bases, 4 bases remained unmatched. This CDR3 has 13 residues. CDR3 sequence reads: CSVETGASEKLFF. The CDR3 nucleotides read TGCAGCGTTGAAACAGGGGCCAGTGAAAAACTGTTTTTT.

V is TRBV6-2 or TRBV6-3 and J is TRBJ2-7; the match to TRBD1 covers 10 bases. Germline CDR1 reads MNHEY; CDR2 reads SVGEGT. Trimming cost V 4 bases and J 5 bases; bases outside gene matches: 5. The CDR3 covers 14 residues. CDR3 nucleotides: TGTGCCAGCAGTTCCGGGACAGGGGTCGACGAGCAGTACTTC. It specifies CASSSGTGVDEQYF.

Here the CDR3 reads CASRASGVRELFF. The DNA for the CDR3 is TGTGCCAGCAGGGCTTCAGGGGTCAGGGAGCTGTTTTTT. The rearrangement joins TRBV2 to TRBJ2-2; weak D call: TRBD1 (6 bases). V was clipped by 6 bases and J by 9 bases, with 14 bases between them. The CDR3 loop spans 13 amino acids. Germline CDR1 is SNHLY and CDR2 is FYNNEI.

The chain joins TRBV5-4 to TRBJ1-2; 7 nucleotides match TRBD1. The germline V gene has CDR1 SGHNT and CDR2 YYREEE (reference sequence). The CDR3 has 15 amino acids. V lost 3 bases to trimming and J lost 0 bases; unmatched junction nucleotides: 5. The CDR3 spells CASSWDSSTNYGYTF. CDR3 bases: TGTGCCAGCAGCTGGGACAGTTCCACTAACTATGGCTACACCTTC.